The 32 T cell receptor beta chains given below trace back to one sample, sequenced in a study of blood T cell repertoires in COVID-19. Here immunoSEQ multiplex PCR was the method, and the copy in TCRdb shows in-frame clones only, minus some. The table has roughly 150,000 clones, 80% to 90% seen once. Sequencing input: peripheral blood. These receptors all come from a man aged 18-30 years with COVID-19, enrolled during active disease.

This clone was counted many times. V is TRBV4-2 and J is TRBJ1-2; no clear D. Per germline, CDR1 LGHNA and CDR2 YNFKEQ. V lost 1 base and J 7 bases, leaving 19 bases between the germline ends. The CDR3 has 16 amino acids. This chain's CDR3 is CASSQALRRQNPGYTF. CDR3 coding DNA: TGTGCCAGCAGCCAAGCGTTGAGGAGGCAGAACCCTGGCTACACCTTC.

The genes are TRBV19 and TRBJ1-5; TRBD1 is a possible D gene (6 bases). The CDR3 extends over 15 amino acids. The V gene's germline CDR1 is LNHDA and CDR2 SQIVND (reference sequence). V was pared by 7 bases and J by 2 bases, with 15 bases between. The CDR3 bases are TGTGCCAGTAATCGACAGGTAGGGGGCAATCAGCCCCAGCATTTT. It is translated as CASNRQVGGNQPQHF.

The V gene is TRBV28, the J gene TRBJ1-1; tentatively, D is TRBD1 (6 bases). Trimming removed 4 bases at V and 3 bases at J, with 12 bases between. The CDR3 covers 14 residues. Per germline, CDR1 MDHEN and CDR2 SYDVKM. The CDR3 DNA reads TGTGCCAGCAGTTGGCAAACAGGGCACACTGAAGCTTTCTTT. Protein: CASSWQTGHTEAFF. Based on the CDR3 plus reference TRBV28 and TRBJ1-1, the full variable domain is DVKVTQSSRYLVKRTGEKVFLECVQDMDHENMFWYRQDPGLGLRLIYFSYDVKMKEKGDIPEGYSVSREKKERFSLILESASTNQTSMYLCASSWQTGHTEAFFGQGTRLTVV.

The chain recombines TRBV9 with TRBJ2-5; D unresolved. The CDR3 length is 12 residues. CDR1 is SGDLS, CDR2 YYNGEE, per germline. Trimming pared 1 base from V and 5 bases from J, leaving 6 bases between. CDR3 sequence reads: CASSVNTETQYF. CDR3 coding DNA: TGTGCCAGCAGCGTAAACACGGAGACCCAGTACTTC.

CDR3 in amino acids: CASSPRGTGVYNEQFF. The CDR3 DNA sequence: TGTGCCAGCAGTCCGCGCGGGACAGGGGTTTACAATGAGCAGTTCTTC. This chain links TRBV27 with TRBJ2-1, with TRBD1 matching over 10 bases. This CDR3 region has 16 residues. The germline V gene encodes CDR1 MNHEY and CDR2 SMNVEV (reference sequence). After removal of 5 bases from V and 4 bases from J, the junction contained 8 bases not matched to a gene.

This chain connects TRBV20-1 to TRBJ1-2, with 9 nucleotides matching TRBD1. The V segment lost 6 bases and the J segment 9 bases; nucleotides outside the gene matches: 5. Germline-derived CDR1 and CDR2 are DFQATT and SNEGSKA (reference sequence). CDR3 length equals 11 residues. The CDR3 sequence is CSAGQGISYTF. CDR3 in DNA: TGCAGTGCCGGACAGGGGATTAGCTACACCTTC.

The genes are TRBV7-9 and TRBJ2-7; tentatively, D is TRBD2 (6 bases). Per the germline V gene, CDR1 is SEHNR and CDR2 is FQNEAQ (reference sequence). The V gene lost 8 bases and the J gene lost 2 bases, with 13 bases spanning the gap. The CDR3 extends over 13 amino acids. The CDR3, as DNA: TGTGCCAGCGCGAAGGGAGGACCCTACGAGCAGTACTTC. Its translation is CASAKGGPYEQYF.

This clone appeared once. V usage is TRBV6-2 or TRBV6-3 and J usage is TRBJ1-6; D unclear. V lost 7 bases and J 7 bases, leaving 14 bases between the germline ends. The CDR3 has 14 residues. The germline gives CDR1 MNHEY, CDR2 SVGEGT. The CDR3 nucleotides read TGTGCCAGCAACCCCCGCGGTAAAAATTCACCCCTCCACTTT. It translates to CASNPRGKNSPLHF.

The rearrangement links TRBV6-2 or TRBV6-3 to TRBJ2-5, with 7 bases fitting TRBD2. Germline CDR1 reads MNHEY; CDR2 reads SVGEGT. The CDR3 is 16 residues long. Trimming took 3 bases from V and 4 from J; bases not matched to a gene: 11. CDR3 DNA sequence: TGTGCCAGCAGTTATTCCGGGACTATGGCCGGAGAGACCCAGTACTTC. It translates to CASSYSGTMAGETQYF.

DNA of the CDR3: TGTGCCACCAGCAGAAATGCGGTCTACGAGCAGTACTTC. This sequence encodes CATSRNAVYEQYF. The chain recombines TRBV15 with TRBJ2-7; D uncertain. The V end was cut by 2 bases, the J end by 3 bases, with 8 bases between. Per the germline V gene, CDR1 is LNHNV and CDR2 is YYDKDF (reference sequence). The CDR3 runs to 13 residues.

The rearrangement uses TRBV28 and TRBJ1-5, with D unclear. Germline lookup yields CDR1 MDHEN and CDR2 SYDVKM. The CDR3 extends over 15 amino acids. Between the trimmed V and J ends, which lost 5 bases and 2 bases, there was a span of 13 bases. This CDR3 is CASSPAIGGNQPQHF. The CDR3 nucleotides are TGTGCCAGCAGTCCAGCTATCGGGGGCAATCAGCCCCAGCATTTT.

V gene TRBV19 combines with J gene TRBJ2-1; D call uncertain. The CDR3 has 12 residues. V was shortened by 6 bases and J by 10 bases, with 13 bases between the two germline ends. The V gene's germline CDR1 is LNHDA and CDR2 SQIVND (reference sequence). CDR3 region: CASRLTYGEQFF. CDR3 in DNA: TGTGCCAGTAGACTCACCTACGGGGAGCAGTTCTTC.

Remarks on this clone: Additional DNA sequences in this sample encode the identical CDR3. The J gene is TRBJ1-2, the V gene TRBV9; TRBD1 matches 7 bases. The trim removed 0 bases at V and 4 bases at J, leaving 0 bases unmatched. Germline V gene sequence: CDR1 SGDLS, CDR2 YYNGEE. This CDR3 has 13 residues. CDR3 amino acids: CASSVDRGYGYTF. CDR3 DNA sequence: TGTGCCAGCAGCGTAGACAGGGGCTATGGCTACACCTTC.

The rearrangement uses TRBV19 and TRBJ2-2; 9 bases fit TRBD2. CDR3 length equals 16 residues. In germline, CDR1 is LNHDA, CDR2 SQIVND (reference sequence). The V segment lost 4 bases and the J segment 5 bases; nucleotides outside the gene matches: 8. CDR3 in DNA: TGTGCCAGTAGTACCAGCGGGGGGACAATTACCGGGGAGCTGTTTTTT. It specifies CASSTSGGTITGELFF.

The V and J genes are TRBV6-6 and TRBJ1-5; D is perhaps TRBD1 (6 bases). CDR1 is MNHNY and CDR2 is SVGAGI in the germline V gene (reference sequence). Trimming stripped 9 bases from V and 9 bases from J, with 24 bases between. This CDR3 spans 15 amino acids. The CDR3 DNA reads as TGTGCCAGTTCGTTAACAGGGTTGGCTGGTTCGCCCCAGCATTTT. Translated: CASSLTGLAGSPQHF.

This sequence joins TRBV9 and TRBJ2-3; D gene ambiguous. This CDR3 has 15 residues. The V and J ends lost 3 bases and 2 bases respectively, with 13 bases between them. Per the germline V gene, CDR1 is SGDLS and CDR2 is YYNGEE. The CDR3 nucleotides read TGTGCCAGCAGCGGAGACATCTATTCCACAGATACGCAGTATTTT. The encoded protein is CASSGDIYSTDTQYF.

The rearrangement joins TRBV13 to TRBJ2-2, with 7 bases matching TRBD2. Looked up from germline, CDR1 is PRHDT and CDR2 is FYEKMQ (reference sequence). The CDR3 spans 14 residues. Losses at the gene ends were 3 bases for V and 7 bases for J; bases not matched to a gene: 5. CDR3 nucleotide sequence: TGTGCCAGCAGCTTTGGCGGGAGTTACGGGGAGCTGTTTTTT. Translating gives CASSFGGSYGELFF.

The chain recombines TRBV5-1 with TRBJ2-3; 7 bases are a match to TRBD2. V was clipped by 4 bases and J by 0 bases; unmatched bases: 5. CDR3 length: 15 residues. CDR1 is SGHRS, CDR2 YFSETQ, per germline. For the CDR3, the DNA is TGCGCCAGCAGCGCCGGACTAGGGAGCACAGATACGCAGTATTTT. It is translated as CASSAGLGSTDTQYF.

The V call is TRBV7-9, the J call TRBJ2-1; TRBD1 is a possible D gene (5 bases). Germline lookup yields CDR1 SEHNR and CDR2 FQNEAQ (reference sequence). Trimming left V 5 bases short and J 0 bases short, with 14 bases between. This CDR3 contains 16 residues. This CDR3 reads CASSIRGGNSYNEQFF. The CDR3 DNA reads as TGTGCCAGCAGCATAAGGGGCGGAAACTCCTACAATGAGCAGTTCTTC.

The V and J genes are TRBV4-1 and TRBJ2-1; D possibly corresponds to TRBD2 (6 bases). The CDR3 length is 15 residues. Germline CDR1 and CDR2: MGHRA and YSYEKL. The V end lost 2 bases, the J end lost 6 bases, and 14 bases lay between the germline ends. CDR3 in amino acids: CASSQRTGAGNEQFF. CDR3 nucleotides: TGCGCCAGCAGCCAACGAACGGGAGCAGGCAATGAGCAGTTCTTC.

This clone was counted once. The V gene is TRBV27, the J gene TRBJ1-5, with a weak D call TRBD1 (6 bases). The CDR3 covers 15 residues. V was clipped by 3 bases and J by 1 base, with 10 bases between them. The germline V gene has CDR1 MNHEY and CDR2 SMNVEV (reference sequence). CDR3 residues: CASSFQGQSNQPQHF. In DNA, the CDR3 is TGTGCCAGCAGTTTCCAGGGGCAGAGCAATCAGCCCCAGCATTTT.

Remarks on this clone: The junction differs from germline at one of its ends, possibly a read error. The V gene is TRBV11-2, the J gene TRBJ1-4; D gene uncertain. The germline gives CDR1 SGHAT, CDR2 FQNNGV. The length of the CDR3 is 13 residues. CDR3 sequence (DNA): TGTGCCAGCAGCTTAGCCCCGAATGAAAAACTGCTTTTT. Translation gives CASSLAPNEKLLF.

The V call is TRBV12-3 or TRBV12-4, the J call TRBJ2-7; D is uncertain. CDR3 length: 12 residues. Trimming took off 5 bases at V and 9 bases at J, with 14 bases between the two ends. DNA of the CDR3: TGTGCCAGCAGTCCCTCCCTAAATCGGCAGTACTTC. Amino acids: CASSPSLNRQYF.

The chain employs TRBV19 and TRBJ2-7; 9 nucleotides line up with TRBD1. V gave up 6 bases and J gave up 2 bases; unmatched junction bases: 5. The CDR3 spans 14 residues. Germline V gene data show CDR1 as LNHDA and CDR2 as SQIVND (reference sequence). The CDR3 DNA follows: TGTGCCAGTAGGGACAGGGGTTCGGCCTACGAGCAGTACTTC. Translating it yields CASRDRGSAYEQYF.

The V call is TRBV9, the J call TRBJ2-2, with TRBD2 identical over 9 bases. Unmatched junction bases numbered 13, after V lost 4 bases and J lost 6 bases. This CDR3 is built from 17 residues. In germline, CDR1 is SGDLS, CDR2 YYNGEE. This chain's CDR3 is CASSSRVAGDSSGELFF. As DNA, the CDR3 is TGTGCCAGCAGCTCCCGTGTAGCGGGAGATTCTTCCGGGGAGCTGTTTTTT.

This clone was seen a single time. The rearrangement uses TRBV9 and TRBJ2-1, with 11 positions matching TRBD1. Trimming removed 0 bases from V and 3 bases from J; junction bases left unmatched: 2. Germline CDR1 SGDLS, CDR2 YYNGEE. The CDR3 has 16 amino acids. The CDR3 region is CASSVGDRGNYNEQFF. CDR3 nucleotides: TGTGCCAGCAGCGTAGGGGACAGGGGGAACTACAATGAGCAGTTCTTC.

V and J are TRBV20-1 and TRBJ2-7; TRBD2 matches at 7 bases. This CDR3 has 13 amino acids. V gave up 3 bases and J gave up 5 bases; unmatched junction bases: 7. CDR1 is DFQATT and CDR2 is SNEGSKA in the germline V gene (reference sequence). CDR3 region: CSASGGSFNEQYF. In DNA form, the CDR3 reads TGCAGTGCTAGTGGCGGGAGCTTCAACGAGCAGTACTTC.

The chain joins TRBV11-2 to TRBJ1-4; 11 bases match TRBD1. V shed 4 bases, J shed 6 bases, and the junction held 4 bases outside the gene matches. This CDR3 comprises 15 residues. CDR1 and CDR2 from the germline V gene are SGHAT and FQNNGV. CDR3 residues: CASSSWDRGYEKLFF. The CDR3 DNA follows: TGTGCCAGCAGCTCTTGGGACAGGGGGTATGAAAAACTGTTTTTT.

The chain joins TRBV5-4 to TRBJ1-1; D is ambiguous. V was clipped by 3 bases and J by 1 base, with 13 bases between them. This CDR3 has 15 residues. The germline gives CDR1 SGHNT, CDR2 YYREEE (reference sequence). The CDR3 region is CASSWAPGANTEAFF. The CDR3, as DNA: TGTGCCAGCAGCTGGGCTCCGGGAGCGAACACTGAAGCTTTCTTT. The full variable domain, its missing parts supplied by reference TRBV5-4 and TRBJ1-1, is ETGVTQSPTHLIKTRGQQVTLRCSSQSGHNTVSWYQQALGQGPQFIFQYYREEENGRGNFPPRFSGLQFPNYSSELNVNALELDDSALYLCASSWAPGANTEAFFGQGTRLTVV.

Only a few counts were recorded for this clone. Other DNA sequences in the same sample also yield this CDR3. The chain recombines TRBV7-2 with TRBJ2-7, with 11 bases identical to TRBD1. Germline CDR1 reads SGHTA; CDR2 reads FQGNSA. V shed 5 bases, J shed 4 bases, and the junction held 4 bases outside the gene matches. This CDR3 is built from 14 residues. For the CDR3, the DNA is TGTGCCAGCAGCCGCGGACAGGGGGCTTACGAGCAGTACTTC. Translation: CASSRGQGAYEQYF. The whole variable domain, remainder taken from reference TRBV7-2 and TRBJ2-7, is GAGVSQSPSNKVTEKGKDVELRCDPISGHTALYWYRQSLGQGLEFLIYFQGNSAPDKSGLPSDRFSAERTGGSVSTLTIQRTQQEDSAVYLCASSRGQGAYEQYFGPGTRLTVT.

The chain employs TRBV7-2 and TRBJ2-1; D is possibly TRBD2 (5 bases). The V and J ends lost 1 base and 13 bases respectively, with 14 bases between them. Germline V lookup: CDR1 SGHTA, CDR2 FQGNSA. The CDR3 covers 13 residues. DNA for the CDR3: TGTGCCAGCAGCTTAGACCCCAGGCCTAGCCAGTTCTTC. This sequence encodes CASSLDPRPSQFF.

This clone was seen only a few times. Here the CDR3 reads CASSPTSGANTGELFF. In DNA, the CDR3 is TGCGCCAGCAGTCCTACTAGCGGCGCGAACACCGGGGAGCTGTTTTTT. The J gene is TRBJ2-2, the V gene TRBV10-2, with 8 positions matching TRBD2. Germline V CDR1 and CDR2: WSHSY, SAAADI. The V and J ends lost 5 bases and 0 bases, in that order; junction bases with no gene match: 5. CDR3 length: 16 residues.